Each of the 10 T cell receptor beta chains below was sequenced from the same sample in a study of blood T cell repertoires in COVID-19. TCRdb's copy holds only in-frame clones and misses some; the assay was immunoSEQ multiplex PCR. This table has just over 250,000 clones, about 89% appearing once. The sequencing sample was made of peripheral blood. The receptor set was obtained from a woman aged 45-60 years with acute or convalescent COVID-19.

About this clone: Other DNA sequences in this specimen translate into the identical CDR3. The rearrangement joins TRBV2 to TRBJ2-7; D is unclear. Trimming shortened V by 5 bases and J by 3 bases, and 5 bases separated the two germline ends. The length of the CDR3 is 11 residues. CDR1 SNHLY and CDR2 FYNNEI come from the germline V gene. The DNA of the CDR3 is TGTGCCAGCAGTCTCCTCTACGAGCAGTACTTC. The encoded protein is CASSLLYEQYF.

The chain recombines TRBV27 with TRBJ2-3; 7 bases map to TRBD2. V lost 5 bases, J lost 9 bases, and 2 bases stayed unmatched. CDR1 and CDR2 (germline): MNHEY, SMNVEV (reference sequence). CDR3 length equals 11 residues. The CDR3 sequence: CASSGLVTQYF. For the CDR3, the DNA is TGTGCCAGCAGTGGACTAGTGACGCAGTATTTT.

The CDR3 is CATSDLRGREDNEQFF. The CDR3 DNA follows: TGTGCCACCAGTGATTTGAGGGGGAGGGAGGACAATGAGCAGTTCTTC. V usage is TRBV24-1 and J usage is TRBJ2-1, with D tentatively TRBD2 (7 bases). The V gene lost 0 bases and the J gene lost 5 bases, with 13 bases spanning the gap. Germline V gene sequence: CDR1 KGHDR, CDR2 SFDVKD. The CDR3 contains 16 residues.

V and J are TRBV5-5 and TRBJ2-3; D remains unclear. CDR3 length: 13 amino acids. V gave up 7 bases and J gave up 4 bases, with 13 bases separating them. CDR1 is SGHKS and CDR2 is YYEKEE in the germline V gene (reference sequence). The CDR3 bases are TGTGCCAGCTGTCCACTGGTCCCAGATACGCAGTATTTT. It translates to CASCPLVPDTQYF.

The V call is TRBV18, the J call TRBJ2-1; no definite D call. The CDR3 has 12 amino acids. CDR1 and CDR2 (germline): KGHSH, LQKENI. V lost 1 base to trimming and J lost 9 bases, with 7 bases between them. CDR3 amino acids: CASSPQSGEQFF. Written as DNA, the CDR3 is TGTGCCAGCTCACCACAGTCGGGTGAGCAGTTCTTC.

This chain connects TRBV19 to TRBJ1-2; 12 bases match TRBD1. Trimming cost V 6 bases and J 8 bases; bases outside gene matches: 7. This CDR3 is built from 14 residues. The V gene's germline CDR1 is LNHDA and CDR2 SQIVND (reference sequence). This CDR3 is CASRKPGTGGGYTF. The CDR3 DNA is TGTGCCAGTAGAAAGCCCGGGACAGGGGGCGGCTACACCTTC.

The gene calls are TRBV30 and TRBJ1-2, with 7 bases matching TRBD1. The junction had 13 bases not matched to a gene; V was cut back by 1 base and J by 5 bases. The germline CDR1 and CDR2 sequences are GTSNPN and SVGIG (reference sequence). CDR3 length: 16 residues. CDR3 region: CAWSAPRQGLSYGYTF. The CDR3 DNA sequence: TGTGCCTGGAGTGCCCCTCGACAGGGACTGTCATATGGCTACACCTTC.

This rearrangement joins TRBV4-3 to TRBJ2-3, with D possibly TRBD2 on 6 matching bases. Trimming took off 5 bases at V and 0 bases at J, with 15 bases between the two ends. CDR3 size: 16 residues. Germline V gives CDR1 LGHNA, CDR2 YSLEER. The CDR3 DNA sequence: TGCGCCAGCAGCTACCGGAGGGCGGGGAGCACAGATACGCAGTATTTT. Translation gives CASSYRRAGSTDTQYF.

V is TRBV7-9 and J is TRBJ2-5; D may be TRBD2 (6 bases). The length of the CDR3 is 17 residues. The ends were cut back, 4 bases at V and 5 bases at J, with 23 bases in the middle. CDR1 and CDR2 from the germline V gene are SEHNR and FQNEAQ (reference sequence). DNA for the CDR3: TGTGCCAGCAGCTCCCTCCCCGGGACTCGATTTAAGGAGACCCAGTACTTC. This sequence encodes CASSSLPGTRFKETQYF.

The chain employs TRBV28 and TRBJ2-2; TRBD1 matches at 8 bases. CDR1 and CDR2 (germline): MDHEN, SYDVKM. CDR3 length: 20 residues. The V segment lost 3 bases and the J segment 5 bases; nucleotides outside the gene matches: 20. The CDR3 region has the DNA TGTGCCAGCAGTTTCCCCCGGACAGGGCACCGGGGAGGTAAGACCGGGGAGCTGTTTTTT. Translation: CASSFPRTGHRGGKTGELFF.